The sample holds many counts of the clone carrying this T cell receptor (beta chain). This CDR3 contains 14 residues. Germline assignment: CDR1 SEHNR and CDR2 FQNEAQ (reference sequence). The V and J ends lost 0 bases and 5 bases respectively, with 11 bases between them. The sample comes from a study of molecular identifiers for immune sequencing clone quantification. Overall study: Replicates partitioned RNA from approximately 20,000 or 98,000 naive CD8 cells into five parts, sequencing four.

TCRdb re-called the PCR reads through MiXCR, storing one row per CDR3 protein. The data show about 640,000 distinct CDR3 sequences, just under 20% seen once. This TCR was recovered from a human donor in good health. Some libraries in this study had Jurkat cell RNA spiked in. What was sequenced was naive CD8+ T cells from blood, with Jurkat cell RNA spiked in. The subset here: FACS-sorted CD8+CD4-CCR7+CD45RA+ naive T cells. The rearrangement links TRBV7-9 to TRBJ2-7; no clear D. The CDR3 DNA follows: TGTGCCAGCAGCTTAGCGGTGTCGGCAGACGAGCAGTACTTC. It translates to CASSLAVSADEQYF.